Given below is one T cell receptor beta chain in context. The antigen remains unidentified. Time point: baseline, week 1 (first vaccination visit). Treatment reported: pre-vaccination baseline after standard-of-care therapy. This sample stems from a study of a mutant IDH1 vaccine in newly diagnosed glioma. Study background: The treated group averaged about 39 years old and was roughly 62% male, roughly 38% female. Before enrollment, the patients had been treated with radiotherapy alone, temozolomide alone, or both together. Most of them had received both.

Here immunoSEQ multiplex PCR was the method, and the copy in TCRdb shows in-frame clones only, minus some. The sample includes fewer than 40,000 clones, around 80% of them seen just once. General study results and limits: Vaccination induced immune responses in about 93% of patients.

The germline gives CDR1 LNHDA, CDR2 SQIVND (reference sequence). V lost 1 base to trimming and J lost 4 bases, with 10 bases between them. This CDR3 contains 15 residues. The chain has TRBV19 and TRBJ2-2; no firm D call. This clonotype originated in a man aged 25-45 years with glioma. The source was PBMCs, collected from a glioma patient treated with radiotherapy, temozolomide or both. CDR3 nucleotide sequence: TGTGCCAGTAGTATAGGAGACATTTCCACCGGGGAGCTGTTTTTT. Encoded protein: CASSIGDISTGELFF.